This TCR beta chain was recovered during a study of T cell changes during pregnancy in multiple sclerosis. CDR1 is SGDLS and CDR2 is YYNGEE in the germline V gene. V was pared by 4 bases and J by 7 bases, with 17 bases between. The CDR3 spans 15 residues. Method: immunoSEQ multiplex PCR; TCRdb's copy keeps in-frame clones and lacks some. Among about 66,000 clones listed, about 91% were seen once. V is TRBV9 and J is TRBJ1-4; D is unclear. The source is a female donor with multiple sclerosis, enrolled in a pregnancy study. Source: CD8+ T cells from peripheral blood mononuclear cells, taken before pregnancy. CDR3 nucleotide sequence: TGTGCCAGCAGCCCCGAAGGGAGCCTAGCTGAAAAACTGTTTTTT. Its protein is CASSPEGSLAEKLFF. The variable domain in full, completed from reference TRBV9 and TRBJ1-4, reads DSGVTQTPKHLITATGQRVTLRCSPRSGDLSVYWYQQSLDQGLQFLIQYYNGEERAKGNILERFSAQQFPDLHSELNLSSLELGDSALYFCASSPEGSLAEKLFFGSGTQLSVL.